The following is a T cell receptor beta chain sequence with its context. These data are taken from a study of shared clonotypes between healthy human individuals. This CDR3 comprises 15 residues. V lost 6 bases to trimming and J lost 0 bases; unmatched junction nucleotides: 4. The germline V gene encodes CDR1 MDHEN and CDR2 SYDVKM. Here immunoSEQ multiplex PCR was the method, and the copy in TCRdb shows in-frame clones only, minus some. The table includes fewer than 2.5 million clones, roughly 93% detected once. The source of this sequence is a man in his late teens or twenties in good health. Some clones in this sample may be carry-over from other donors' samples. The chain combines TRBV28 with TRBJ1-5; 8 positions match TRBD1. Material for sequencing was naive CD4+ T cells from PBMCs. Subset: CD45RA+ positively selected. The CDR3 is CASRPDRVSNQPQHF. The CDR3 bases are TGTGCCAGCAGACCGGACAGGGTTAGCAATCAGCCCCAGCATTTT.